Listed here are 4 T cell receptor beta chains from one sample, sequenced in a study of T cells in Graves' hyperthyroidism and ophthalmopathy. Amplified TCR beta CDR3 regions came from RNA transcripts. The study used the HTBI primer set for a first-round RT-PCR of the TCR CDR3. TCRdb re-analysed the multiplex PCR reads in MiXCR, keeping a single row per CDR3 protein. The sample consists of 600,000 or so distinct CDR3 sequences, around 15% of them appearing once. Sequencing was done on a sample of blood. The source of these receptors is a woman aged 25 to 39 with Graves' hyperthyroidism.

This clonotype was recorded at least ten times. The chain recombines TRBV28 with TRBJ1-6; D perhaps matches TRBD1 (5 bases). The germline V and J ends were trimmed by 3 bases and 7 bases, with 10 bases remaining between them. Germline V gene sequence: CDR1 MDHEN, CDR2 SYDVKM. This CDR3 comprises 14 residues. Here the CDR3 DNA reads TGTGCCAGCAGTTTCGGGGACTTAAATTCACCCCTCCACTTT. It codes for CASSFGDLNSPLHF.

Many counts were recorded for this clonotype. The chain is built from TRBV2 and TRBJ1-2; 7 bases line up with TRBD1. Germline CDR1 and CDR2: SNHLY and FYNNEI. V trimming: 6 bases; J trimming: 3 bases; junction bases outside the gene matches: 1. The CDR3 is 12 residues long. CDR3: CASRTGYYGYTF. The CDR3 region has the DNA TGTGCCAGCAGGACAGGGTACTATGGCTACACCTTC.

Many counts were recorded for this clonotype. Written as DNA, the CDR3 is TGTGCCAGCAGCCTGGGACTAGCGGGAAGGACCGGGGAGCTGTTTTTT. As protein: CASSLGLAGRTGELFF. The chain combines TRBV27 with TRBJ2-2; TRBD2 agrees at 13 bases. The CDR3 runs to 16 residues. Germline lookup yields CDR1 MNHEY and CDR2 SMNVEV (reference sequence). The ends lost 6 bases at V and 5 bases at J; junction bases unmatched: 6.

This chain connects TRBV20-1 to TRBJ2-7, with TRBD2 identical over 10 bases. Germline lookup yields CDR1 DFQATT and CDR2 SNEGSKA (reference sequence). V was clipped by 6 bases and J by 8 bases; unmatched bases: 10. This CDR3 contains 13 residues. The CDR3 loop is CSALGLAALKQYF. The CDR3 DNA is TGCAGTGCACTTGGACTAGCGGCCCTCAAGCAGTACTTC.